The 28 T cell receptor beta chains listed next were all sequenced from one sample in a study of T cell changes during pregnancy in multiple sclerosis. Profiled with immunoSEQ multiplex PCR; TCRdb holds only in-frame clones, not every one. The data contain 75,000 to 95,000 clones, 89% of them singletons. Sample: peripheral blood, taken in the first trimester of pregnancy. The receptors originated from a female donor in good health, enrolled as a control in a pregnancy study.

This chain links TRBV6-5 with TRBJ2-3; TRBD1 aligns across 8 bases. This CDR3 has 15 amino acids. The ends lost 1 base at V and 4 bases at J; junction bases unmatched: 4. Germline CDR1 and CDR2: MNHEY and SVGAGI. The CDR3 coding sequence is TGTGCCAGCAGTTACTGGACAGGGTCCCCAGATACGCAGTATTTT. Protein sequence: CASSYWTGSPDTQYF.

This chain links TRBV15 with TRBJ2-3; TRBD2 agrees at 11 bases. Germline CDR1 reads LNHNV; CDR2 reads YYDKDF (reference sequence). This CDR3 comprises 17 residues. V lost 4 bases, J lost 6 bases, and 12 bases stayed unmatched. In DNA form, the CDR3 reads TGTGCCACCAGCATGAGACTAGCGGGGAATGAGGAGGATACGCAGTATTTT. This encodes CATSMRLAGNEEDTQYF.

The rearrangement uses TRBV10-3 and TRBJ1-5; 9 bases agree with TRBD1. The V gene end was trimmed by 3 bases and the J gene end by 1 base; junction bases not matched to a gene: 4. The CDR3 is 16 residues long. Germline-derived CDR1 and CDR2 are ENHRY and SYGVKD. The CDR3 is CAISDFGTGSNQPQHF. DNA of the CDR3: TGTGCCATCAGTGATTTCGGGACAGGGAGCAATCAGCCCCAGCATTTT.

This clone appeared once. The chain joins TRBV5-8 to TRBJ2-2; TRBD1 aligns across 7 bases. Trimming at V came to 0 bases and at J to 3 bases, leaving 5 bases not matched to a gene. CDR3 size: 16 residues. CDR1 SGHTS and CDR2 YDEGEE come from the germline V gene. The CDR3 reads CASSLGQGSHTGELFF. The CDR3 bases are TGTGCCAGCAGCTTGGGACAGGGCAGTCACACCGGGGAGCTGTTTTTT. The full variable domain, in which reference TRBV5-8 and TRBJ2-2 provide the parts outside the CDR3, is EAGVTQSPTHLIKTRGQQATLRCSPISGHTSVYWYQQALGLGLQFLLWYDEGEERNRGNFPPRFSGRQFPNYSSELNVNALELEDSALYLCASSLGQGSHTGELFFGEGSRLTVL.

This clone was seen once. The V call is TRBV18, the J call TRBJ2-7; 7 bases are shared with TRBD1. V gave up 3 bases and J gave up 3 bases; unmatched junction bases: 5. The CDR3 is 14 amino acids. Germline CDR1 KGHSH, CDR2 LQKENI. The CDR3 spells CASSPRTGYYEQYF. The CDR3 region has the DNA TGTGCCAGCTCACCCCGGACAGGTTACTACGAGCAGTACTTC.

The chain combines TRBV6-5 with TRBJ1-2; maybe TRBD1 (6 bases). Trimming left V 6 bases short and J 7 bases short, with 15 bases between. The germline CDR1 and CDR2 sequences are MNHEY and SVGAGI. This CDR3 contains 13 residues. In DNA, the CDR3 is TGTGCCAGCAGAAACGGGGCAGGGGCTGGCTACACCTTC. Its protein product is CASRNGAGAGYTF.

The V and J genes are TRBV7-9 and TRBJ2-1, with 7 bases identical to TRBD2. V gave up 3 bases and J gave up 5 bases; unmatched junction bases: 13. This CDR3 contains 17 residues. CDR1 SEHNR and CDR2 FQNEAQ come from the germline V gene (reference sequence). The CDR3: CASSFIQVAGSDNEQFF. CDR3 in DNA: TGTGCCAGCAGCTTCATACAGGTAGCGGGTAGCGACAATGAGCAGTTCTTC.

The chain links TRBV4-3 to TRBJ1-2; no firm D call. The length of the CDR3 is 12 residues. CDR1 and CDR2 from the germline V gene are LGHNA and YSLEER. V lost 4 bases and J lost 6, with 9 bases in between. The CDR3 nucleotides are TGCGCCAGCAGCCTAGATTCGGATGGCTACACCTTC. Protein sequence: CASSLDSDGYTF.

This rearrangement joins TRBV5-3 to TRBJ2-7; TRBD2 aligns across 7 bases. TRBV5-3 is flagged as an ORF with uncertain function. After removal of 1 base from V and 3 bases from J, the junction contained 4 bases not matched to a gene. This CDR3 region has 14 residues. CDR3 sequence: CARSLLSGHYEQYF. The CDR3 coding sequence is TGTGCCAGAAGCTTGCTTAGCGGGCACTACGAGCAGTACTTC.

J is TRBJ1-3 and V is TRBV28, with 7 bases matching TRBD1. The CDR3 contains 20 residues. Looked up from germline, CDR1 is MDHEN and CDR2 is SYDVKM. Germline trimming cut 1 base from V and 0 bases from J; bases unmatched to any gene: 15. CDR3 region: CASSLYKHRGWGTSGNTIYF. The CDR3 DNA sequence: TGTGCCAGCAGTTTATACAAACACAGGGGATGGGGCACCTCTGGAAACACCATATATTTT. The full variable domain, completed using reference TRBV28 and TRBJ1-3, is DVKVTQSSRYLVKRTGEKVFLECVQDMDHENMFWYRQDPGLGLRLIYFSYDVKMKEKGDIPEGYSVSREKKERFSLILESASTNQTSMYLCASSLYKHRGWGTSGNTIYFGEGSWLTVV.

The chain combines TRBV5-6 with TRBJ2-7, with 9 positions matching TRBD1. This CDR3 is 15 amino acids long. The V and J ends lost 4 bases and 7 bases, in that order; junction bases with no gene match: 12. CDR1 and CDR2 from the germline V gene are SGHDT and YYEEEE. For the CDR3, the DNA is TGTGCCAGCAGCCCCGGGACAGGGACCCCTCGGGAGCAGTACTTC. Its protein is CASSPGTGTPREQYF.

In its sample, this clone was seen once. The chain couples TRBV28 to TRBJ1-2; 12 bases are shared with TRBD1. With V trimmed by 8 bases and J by 8 bases, 12 bases remained unmatched. The CDR3 runs to 15 residues. CDR1 MDHEN and CDR2 SYDVKM come from the germline V gene. The CDR3 loop is CASYDPGTGGWGYTF. The CDR3 nucleotides are TGTGCCAGCTACGACCCAGGGACAGGGGGCTGGGGCTACACCTTC.

The count of this clone is one. V and J are TRBV27 and TRBJ1-1; 8 nucleotides match TRBD1. Germline V gene sequence: CDR1 MNHEY, CDR2 SMNVEV (reference sequence). The CDR3 spans 15 residues. The V segment lost 1 base and the J segment 8 bases; nucleotides outside the gene matches: 9. DNA of the CDR3: TGTGCCAGCAGTTTATGGGCCAGGGGGCGTCCAGAAGCTTTCTTT. Translating gives CASSLWARGRPEAFF.

The V gene is TRBV7-2, the J gene TRBJ1-2, with no clear D. The germline V gene encodes CDR1 SGHTA and CDR2 FQGNSA. The germline V and J ends were trimmed by 3 bases and 4 bases, with 6 bases remaining between them. There are 12 residues in the CDR3. The CDR3 bases are TGTGCCAGCAGCTTGGGAGCCTATGGCTACACCTTC. Translation gives CASSLGAYGYTF.

The rearrangement joins TRBV4-3 to TRBJ1-2; 9 bases match TRBD1. CDR3 length: 16 amino acids. Germline CDR1 LGHNA, CDR2 YSLEER. The junction had 11 bases not matched to a gene; V was cut back by 3 bases and J by 6 bases. As DNA, the CDR3 is TGCGCCAGCAGCCACGACACATACAGGGGGCGGGATGGCTACACCTTC. Its protein is CASSHDTYRGRDGYTF.

The chain carries TRBV19 and TRBJ1-5, with D possibly matching TRBD1 (6 bases). The ends were cut back, 6 bases at V and 2 bases at J, with 8 bases in the middle. The CDR3 is 13 amino acids. CDR1 and CDR2 (germline): LNHDA, SQIVND (reference sequence). The DNA for the CDR3 is TGTGCCAGTAGCCCAGGGGGCAATCAGCCCCAGCATTTT. It encodes CASSPGGNQPQHF.

This sequence joins TRBV27 and TRBJ2-3; D is unclear. The CDR3 contains 13 residues. Germline lookup yields CDR1 MNHEY and CDR2 SMNVEV (reference sequence). V was pared by 10 bases and J by 2 bases, with 13 bases between. The CDR3 DNA is TGTGCCACTGAATCACGGGTCACAGATACGCAGTATTTT. It encodes CATESRVTDTQYF.

The chain uses TRBV9 and TRBJ2-2; weak D call: TRBD2 (6 bases). Per germline, CDR1 SGDLS and CDR2 YYNGEE. Trimming removed 2 bases from V and 1 base from J, with 12 bases in between. The CDR3 runs 16 residues. CDR3 nucleotides: TGTGCCAGCAGCGTTAGCGGCAATTTGAACACCGGGGAGCTGTTTTTT. Its translation is CASSVSGNLNTGELFF. Complete variable domain (other parts from reference TRBV9 and TRBJ2-2): DSGVTQTPKHLITATGQRVTLRCSPRSGDLSVYWYQQSLDQGLQFLIQYYNGEERAKGNILERFSAQQFPDLHSELNLSSLELGDSALYFCASSVSGNLNTGELFFGEGSRLTVL.

The chain recombines TRBV6-1 with TRBJ2-5; 12 bases are shared with TRBD2. The CDR3 loop spans 15 amino acids. From germline, CDR1 is MNHNS and CDR2 SASEGT. J lost 1 base, V lost 6 bases, and 3 bases had no gene match. CDR3 in amino acids: CASSRLAGAQETQYF. In nucleotides, the CDR3 is TGTGCCAGCAGCCGACTAGCGGGGGCCCAAGAGACCCAGTACTTC.

The chain has TRBV11-2 and TRBJ2-2; TRBD1 is a possible D gene (6 bases). V lost 1 base and J lost 1, with 7 bases in between. The germline gives CDR1 SGHAT, CDR2 FQNNGV. This CDR3 has 15 amino acids. DNA of the CDR3: TGTGCCAGCAGCTTAGGGGGACAGAACACCGGGGAGCTGTTTTTT. It yields the protein CASSLGGQNTGELFF.

The chain is built from TRBV7-2 and TRBJ2-1; TRBD2 matches 11 bases. Unmatched junction bases numbered 8, after V lost 5 bases and J lost 5 bases. The germline V gene has CDR1 SGHTA and CDR2 FQGNSA. The CDR3 sequence is 16 residues long. The CDR3 coding sequence is TGTGCCAGCAGCGCCAAGACTAGCGGGGTAAACAATGAGCAGTTCTTC. Protein product: CASSAKTSGVNNEQFF.

This chain connects TRBV5-5 to TRBJ2-1; the D gene is possibly TRBD2 (7 bases). Germline-derived CDR1 and CDR2 are SGHKS and YYEKEE (reference sequence). Trimming took 2 bases from V and 3 from J, leaving 12 bases between them. The CDR3 runs 15 residues. CDR3 amino acids: CASSLWRGLYNEQFF. The CDR3 nucleotides are TGTGCCAGCAGCTTATGGCGGGGGCTCTACAATGAGCAGTTCTTC.

V and J are TRBV6-5 and TRBJ1-3; 7 bases map to TRBD1. Germline CDR1 MNHEY, CDR2 SVGAGI. After removal of 4 bases from V and 7 bases from J, the junction contained 7 bases not matched to a gene. The CDR3 has 14 amino acids. CDR3 bases: TGTGCCAGCAGTTCCTCGGGACAGCGGAACACCATATATTTT. This translates into CASSSSGQRNTIYF.

V usage is TRBV11-2 and J usage is TRBJ2-1; possible D gene TRBD2, 5 bases. CDR3 length: 14 residues. V lost 0 bases to trimming and J lost 10 bases, with 13 bases between them. CDR1 is SGHAT, CDR2 FQNNGV, per germline. CDR3 sequence reads: CASSLDPGEGEQFF. In DNA form, the CDR3 reads TGTGCCAGCAGCTTAGATCCAGGTGAGGGAGAGCAGTTCTTC.

This chain joins TRBV6-1 and TRBJ2-7; TRBD1 aligns across 8 bases. This CDR3 has 20 amino acids. J was trimmed by 0 bases and V by 4 bases; bases with no gene match: 20. Per the germline V gene, CDR1 is MNHNS and CDR2 is SASEGT. The DNA for the CDR3 is TGTGCCAGCAGTGGGGCTTCAAGGGGGACAGGACGTCGGAGCTCCTACGAGCAGTACTTC. It translates to CASSGASRGTGRRSSYEQYF.

This chain links TRBV18 with TRBJ2-1, with a tentative D call TRBD1 (6 bases). V dropped 5 bases and J dropped 8 bases, with 10 bases sitting between them. The CDR3 has 12 amino acids. From germline, CDR1 is KGHSH and CDR2 LQKENI. CDR3 nucleotide sequence: TGTGCCAGCTCATCAAACAGGGATGAGCAGTTCTTC. Its translation: CASSSNRDEQFF.

This sequence joins TRBV30 and TRBJ2-7; 10 nucleotides align to TRBD1. The CDR3 spans 15 residues. Germline CDR1 GTSNPN, CDR2 SVGIG (reference sequence). Losses at the gene ends were 3 bases for V and 3 bases for J; bases not matched to a gene: 8. CDR3 bases: TGTGCCTGGAGCGGTGGGACAGGGGAGCTCTACGAGCAGTACTTC. It is translated as CAWSGGTGELYEQYF.

CDR3 DNA: TGTGCCAGCAGTTACTCCCGGGGGCAGCCCCAGCATTTT. It specifies CASSYSRGQPQHF. The rearrangement uses TRBV6-5 and TRBJ1-5; D possibly corresponds to TRBD1 (5 bases). The CDR3 is 13 amino acids. Germline V gene data show CDR1 as MNHEY and CDR2 as SVGAGI. With 0 bases removed from V and 7 bases from J, the gap between germline ends came to 7 bases.